The present TCR beta chain was sequenced within a study of identical twins. Study results and caveats: The study found that models underestimated out-of-frame TCR alpha sharing in monozygotic twins.

This clonotype has a count of ten or more. Its cognate antigen is unknown. TCRdb redid the calling of the 5' RACE reads with MiXCR, one entry per CDR3 protein. The sample includes about 1.7 million distinct CDR3 sequences, about 31% of them seen just once. V was shortened by 2 bases and J by 0 bases, with 11 bases between the two germline ends. This CDR3 is 15 amino acids long. Germline V gene sequence: CDR1 SGHAT, CDR2 FQNNGV. The clonotype comes from a newborn girl in good health. This chain links TRBV11-2 with TRBJ2-7; no reliable D call. Sequenced input: cord blood. This CDR3 is CASSLTSARSYEQYF. Written as DNA, the CDR3 is TGTGCCAGCAGCTTAACGAGTGCTCGCTCCTACGAGCAGTACTTC.